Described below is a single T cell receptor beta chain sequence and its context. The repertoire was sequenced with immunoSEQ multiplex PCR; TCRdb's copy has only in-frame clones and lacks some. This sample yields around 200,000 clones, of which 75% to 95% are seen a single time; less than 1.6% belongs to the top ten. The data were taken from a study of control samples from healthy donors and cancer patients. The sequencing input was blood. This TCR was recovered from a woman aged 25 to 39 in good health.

CDR3 coding DNA: TGTGCCAGCAGTTACCTATTAGGGGCCGGGGCCAACGTCCTGACTTTC. Encoded protein: CASSYLLGAGANVLTF. The chain combines TRBV6-5 with TRBJ2-6; D possibly corresponds to TRBD1 (5 bases). Trimming removed 2 bases at V and 4 bases at J, with 12 bases between. Germline CDR1 reads MNHEY; CDR2 reads SVGAGI. This CDR3 region has 16 residues.